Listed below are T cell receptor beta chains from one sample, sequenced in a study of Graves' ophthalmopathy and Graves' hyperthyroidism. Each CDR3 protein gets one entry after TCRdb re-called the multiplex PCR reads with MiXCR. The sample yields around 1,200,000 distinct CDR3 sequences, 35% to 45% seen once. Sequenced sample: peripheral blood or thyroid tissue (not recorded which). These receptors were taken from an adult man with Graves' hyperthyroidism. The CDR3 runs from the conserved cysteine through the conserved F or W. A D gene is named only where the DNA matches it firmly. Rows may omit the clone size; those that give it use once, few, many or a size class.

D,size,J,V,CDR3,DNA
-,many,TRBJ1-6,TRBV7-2,CASSTNSPLHF,TGTGCCAGCAGCACGAATTCACCCCTCCACTTT
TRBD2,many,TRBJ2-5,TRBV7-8,CASSRGLAGGPRETQYF,TGTGCCAGCAGCCGCGGACTAGCGGGAGGGCCTCGAGAGACCCAGTACTTC
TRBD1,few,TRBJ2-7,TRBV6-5,CASRHRGWEQYF,TGTGCCAGCAGGCACAGGGGTTGGGAGCAGTACTTC
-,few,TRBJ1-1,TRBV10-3,CATRSGPTNTEAFF,TGTGCCACCCGAAGCGGCCCCACGAACACTGAAGCTTTCTTT
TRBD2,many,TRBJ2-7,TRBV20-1,CSATSGGSYEQYF,TGCAGTGCTACTAGCGGGGGATCCTACGAGCAGTACTTC
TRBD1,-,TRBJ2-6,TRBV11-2,CASMHRDRGSGANVLTF,TGTGCCAGCATGCACCGGGACAGGGGCTCTGGGGCCAACGTCCTGACTTTC
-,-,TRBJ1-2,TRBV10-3,CAISVPSYGYTF,TGTGCCATCAGTGTTCCAAGCTATGGCTACACCTTC
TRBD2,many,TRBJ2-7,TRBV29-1,CTSRREGEQYF,TGCACATCTAGGAGGGAGGGAGAGCAGTACTTC
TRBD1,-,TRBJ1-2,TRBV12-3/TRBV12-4,CASTSILGQSTGYTF,TGTGCCAGCACCTCTATTCTGGGACAGTCTACCGGCTACACCTTC
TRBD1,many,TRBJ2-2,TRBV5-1,CASSSTGGRTGELFF,TGCGCCAGCAGCTCTACAGGGGGCCGGACCGGGGAGCTGTTTTTT
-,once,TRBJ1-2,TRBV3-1,CASSQGDSSLYGYTF,TGTGCCAGCAGCCAGGGAGACAGTTCTCTCTATGGCTACACCTTC
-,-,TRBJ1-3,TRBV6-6,CASSDDSWGLDHTIYF,TGTGCCAGCAGTGACGACAGTTGGGGCCTGGACCACACCATATATTTT
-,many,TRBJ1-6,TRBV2,CASSESRNSPLHF,TGTGCCAGCAGTGAAAGTAGAAATTCACCCCTCCACTTT
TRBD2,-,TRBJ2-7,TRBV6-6,CASSAGTIVYF,TGTGCCAGCAGTGCCGGGACTATCGTTTACTTC
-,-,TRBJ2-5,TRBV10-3,CAISESLGPETQYF,TGTGCCATCAGTGAGTCGCTCGGTCCAGAGACCCAGTACTTC
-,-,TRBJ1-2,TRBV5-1,CASSLWANYGYTF,TGCGCCAGCAGCTTGTGGGCGAACTATGGCTACACCTTC
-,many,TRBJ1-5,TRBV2,CASVIQGGDQPQHF,TGTGCCAGCGTAATACAGGGAGGAGATCAGCCCCAGCATTTT
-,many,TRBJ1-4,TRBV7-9,CASSLGGGEKLFF,TGTGCCAGCAGCCTAGGGGGGGGTGAAAAACTGTTTTTT
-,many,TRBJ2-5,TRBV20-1,CSASLQGALETQYF,TGCAGTGCTAGTCTACAGGGAGCCCTAGAGACCCAGTACTTC
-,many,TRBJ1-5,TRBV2,CASSDRGPQPQHF,TGTGCCAGCAGTGATCGGGGGCCTCAGCCCCAGCATTTT